This T cell receptor (beta chain) appears in the sequencing data of a study of cytomegalovirus exposure and HLA in healthy donors. The wider study: Clustering assigned 70% to 90% of the approximately 390 genotyped donors to the Caucasian-associated ancestry cluster.

The PCR used 60 Vbeta and 13 Jbeta primers. The repertoire was sequenced with immunoSEQ multiplex PCR; TCRdb's copy has only in-frame clones and lacks some. Of some 200,000 clones listed, over 75% are singletons. This clone has just a few counts. Its antigen is not known. Findings and caveats of the study: It was shown in a later analysis that HLA-associated TCR beta chains were more clonally expanded than other, equally common chains. Analysis was carried out at a later point, and it linked a missense DCLRE1C variant to TCR beta V- and J-gene trimming. What was likely a sequencing artifact was a cluster of highly shared sequence variants.

CDR3 length: 11 amino acids. CDR1 is MNHEY and CDR2 is SVGAGI in the germline V gene. V was trimmed by 8 bases and J by 4 bases, leaving 6 bases between them. The chain is built from TRBV6-5 and TRBJ2-1; no reliable D call. Sample: PBMCs. This TCR derives from a young woman in good health and CMV-seronegative. The CDR3 spells CASSRYNEQFF. In nucleotides, the CDR3 is TGTGCCAGCTCCCGGTACAATGAGCAGTTCTTC.